This T cell receptor beta chain comes out of a study of response to subunit inactivated influenza vaccine. Study-level findings and limits: The authors proposed limited new T cell recruitment per seasonal influenza vaccination.

Each CDR3 protein gets one entry after TCRdb re-called the RT-PCR reads with MiXCR. The data show about 650,000 distinct CDR3 sequences, about 15% seen once. This clonotype was observed a handful of times. The antigen remains unidentified. Trimming cost V 3 bases and J 4 bases, with 7 bases left between them. The CDR3 covers 12 residues. Germline CDR1 KGHSH, CDR2 LQKENI. Sequenced material: PBMCs from blood, taken roughly 12 days after vaccination. The clonotype comes from a man between 45 and 60 years old who received an inactivated influenza vaccine. V gene TRBV18 combines with J gene TRBJ2-7; D gene ambiguous. CDR3 nucleotide sequence: TGTGCCAGCTCACCCTCAGAGTACGAGCAGTACTTC. As protein: CASSPSEYEQYF.